This paragraph reports one T cell receptor (beta chain). Antigen specificity is unknown. Germline and junction disagree at one end, which may indicate a read error. Looked up from germline, CDR1 is DFQATT and CDR2 is SNEGSKA (reference sequence). There are 15 residues in the CDR3. The sample belongs to a study of blood T cells in healthy people across ages. Findings of the study overall: Calculation of diversity from one million T cells yielded estimates considered to be underestimates.

Then a second PCR, running roughly 7 to 11 cycles, was carried out with a sample-barcoded 5' primer and a J-beta primer mix. TCRdb independently ran MiXCR on the 5' RACE reads; one entry per CDR3 protein. This table has some 900,000 distinct CDR3 sequences, less than 35% appearing once. The chain couples TRBV20-1 to TRBJ2-5; possibly TRBD1 or TRBD2 for D (6 bases each). The specimen was blood. The receptor comes from an elderly woman in good health. Written as DNA, the CDR3 is TGCAGTGCCAAGGGGGGTGCAGCGTACCAAGAGGCCCAGTACTTC. It specifies CSAKGGAAYQEAQYF.